Below, 15 T cell receptor beta chains from the same sample are listed, as sequenced in a study of Ad26.COV2.S vaccination and SARS-CoV-2 variants. Some clones are missing from TCRdb's copy, which holds only in-frame ones; the method was immunoSEQ multiplex PCR. This sample yields around 380,000 clones, of which roughly nine tenths are seen a single time; roughly 3% belongs to the top ten. Treatment meaning: approximately 18 received Ad26.COV2.S at low or high dose, single or two shots; roughly five received placebo; per-sample allocation not given. It was on day 63 after the first vaccine or placebo injection that samples were taken. The sample in question was peripheral blood, obtained in a trial of Ad26.COV2.S vaccine versus placebo. The receptors stem from a person between 18 and 59 years old who received the Ad26.COV2.S COVID-19 vaccine or a placebo.

The CDR3 nucleotides read TGTGCCAGCAGCCCGGAGGGTAGCGGGGGGGTTAAAAATGAGCAGTTCTTC. Its protein product is CASSPEGSGGVKNEQFF. V usage is TRBV7-2 and J usage is TRBJ2-1, with 11 bases lining up with TRBD2. V was clipped by 5 bases and J by 7 bases; unmatched bases: 13. The CDR3 runs to 17 residues. In germline, CDR1 is SGHTA, CDR2 FQGNSA.

The V gene is TRBV21-1, the J gene TRBJ2-2; TRBD1, the table's D call, lacks a check against the DNA. TRBV21-1 is assigned pseudogene status. CDR3 length: 16 amino acids. The CDR3: CASSSGTGGIIGELFF. The DNA of the CDR3 is TGTGCCAGCAGCAGTGGGACAGGGGGCATTATCGGGGAGCTGTTTTTT.

To note about this clone: The junction shows a germline mismatch at one end, possibly a read error. Other DNA sequences within the sample encode an identical CDR3. This sequence joins TRBV15 and TRBJ1-5, with D possibly matching TRBD1 (5 bases). This CDR3 region has 15 residues. Germline V gene lookup returns CDR1 LNHNV and CDR2 YYDKDF (reference sequence). In nucleotides, the CDR3 is TGTGCTACCAGCGACAGACCTTATAGCAATCAGCCCCAGCATTTT. Its protein product is CATSDRPYSNQPQHF.

The rearrangement links TRBV30 to TRBJ2-3; tentative D call: TRBD1 (5 bases). From germline, CDR1 is GTSNPN and CDR2 SVGIG (reference sequence). V was cut by 5 bases and J by 6 bases, with 12 bases left in between. The CDR3 runs 12 residues. Here the CDR3 DNA reads TGTGCCTGGGGGGCTGAGTCGGATACGCAGTATTTT. Amino acids: CAWGAESDTQYF.

The CDR3 sequence is CASSQAGELFF. In nucleotides, the CDR3 is TGCGCCAGCAGCCAAGCCGGGGAGCTGTTTTTT. The chain employs TRBV4-3 and TRBJ2-2; unclear D gene. The CDR3 sequence is 11 residues long. Germline loops: CDR1 LGHNA, CDR2 YSLEER. The germline V and J ends were trimmed by 1 base and 6 bases, with 0 bases remaining between them.

This chain links TRBV23-1 with TRBJ1-2; 8 bases are a match to TRBD1. TRBV23-1 is classed as an ORF, of uncertain function. This CDR3 is built from 22 residues. J gave up 2 bases and V 3 bases, and 26 bases lay outside the gene matches. CDR3 sequence reads: CASSHLPSSCPTPGQGNYGYTF. The CDR3 DNA follows: TGCGCCAGCAGTCACCTGCCCTCCTCCTGCCCAACTCCCGGACAGGGAAACTATGGCTACACCTTC.

CDR3 protein: CASSYLVVGNEQYF. The CDR3 DNA follows: TGTGCCAGCAGCTATCTCGTGGTGGGGAACGAGCAGTACTTC. V usage is TRBV7-2 and J usage is TRBJ2-7; D remains ambiguous. Trimming shortened V by 4 bases and J by 5 bases, and 15 bases separated the two germline ends. Per the germline V gene, CDR1 is SGHTA and CDR2 is FQGNSA. The CDR3 spans 14 residues.

The chain has TRBV2 and TRBJ2-7, with TRBD2 identical over 11 bases. Looked up from germline, CDR1 is SNHLY and CDR2 is FYNNEI. The CDR3 spans 15 residues. V trimming: 7 bases; J trimming: 0 bases; junction bases outside the gene matches: 5. The CDR3 region has the DNA TGTGCCAGCATCATACTAGCGGGGGACTCCTACGAGCAGTACTTC. Amino acids: CASIILAGDSYEQYF.

The rearrangement links TRBV14 to TRBJ2-3, with 7 nucleotides matching TRBD1. The germline V gene encodes CDR1 SGHDN and CDR2 FVKESK. The ends lost 0 bases at V and 4 bases at J; junction bases unmatched: 7. The CDR3 spans 16 residues. The CDR3: CASSQEDGTASDTQYF. DNA of the CDR3: TGTGCCAGCAGCCAAGAGGACGGGACAGCCTCAGATACGCAGTATTTT.

The rearrangement joins TRBV7-2 to TRBJ1-4; the D is unclear. Per the germline V gene, CDR1 is SGHTA and CDR2 is FQGNSA. The CDR3 covers 13 residues. V was pared by 2 bases and J by 8 bases, with 9 bases between. DNA of the CDR3: TGTGCCAGCAGCTTACGAGGAGAGGAAAAACTGTTTTTT. Translating gives CASSLRGEEKLFF.

The rearrangement links TRBV7-9 to TRBJ2-3; maybe TRBD1 (5 bases). Looked up from germline, CDR1 is SEHNR and CDR2 is FQNEAQ (reference sequence). The CDR3 loop spans 14 amino acids. Trimming took off 2 bases at V and 0 bases at J, with 6 bases between the two ends. The CDR3 DNA sequence: TGTGCCAGCAGCTTAAGGGGCAGCACAGATACGCAGTATTTT. It codes for CASSLRGSTDTQYF.

The chain couples TRBV19 to TRBJ1-5; TRBD1 is a possible D gene (6 bases). The V end lost 6 bases, the J end lost 4 bases, and 13 bases lay between the germline ends. Germline loops: CDR1 LNHDA, CDR2 SQIVND (reference sequence). The CDR3 runs to 14 residues. Here the CDR3 DNA reads TGTGCCAGTAGCCCTAGGGGGAGGAATCAGCCCCAGCATTTT. Its translation: CASSPRGRNQPQHF.

The rearrangement joins TRBV24-1 to TRBJ2-3, with 10 bases fitting TRBD2. The CDR3 is made up of 15 amino acids. With 4 bases clipped from V and 3 bases from J, the junction kept 3 bases outside the gene matches. CDR1 and CDR2 (germline): KGHDR, SFDVKD. CDR3 in amino acids: CATSDASGGTDTQYF. The CDR3 nucleotides are TGTGCCACCAGTGACGCTAGCGGGGGAACAGATACGCAGTATTTT.

J is TRBJ2-1 and V is TRBV2; TRBD2 agrees at 8 bases. This CDR3 region has 15 residues. Germline assignment: CDR1 SNHLY and CDR2 FYNNEI. The V segment lost 4 bases and the J segment 5 bases; nucleotides outside the gene matches: 7. For the CDR3, the DNA is TGTGCCAGCAGTGCGCTGGCGGGGGGAAACAATGAGCAGTTCTTC. It translates to CASSALAGGNNEQFF.

This chain connects TRBV6-5 to TRBJ2-7, with no clear D. The CDR3 is 14 residues long. Germline V gives CDR1 MNHEY, CDR2 SVGAGI. V shed 2 bases and J shed 1 base, with 9 bases lying between them. The CDR3 sequence is CASSYPFGSYEQYF. Here the CDR3 DNA reads TGTGCCAGCAGTTACCCCTTTGGGTCCTACGAGCAGTACTTC.